This record concerns one TCR beta chain sequence. The antigen remains undetermined. Libraries were prepared by immunoSEQ multiplex PCR; TCRdb keeps only in-frame clonotypes and omits some of them. The table has 60,000 to 65,000 clones, 75% to 90% seen once. Germline CDR1 reads SGHRS; CDR2 reads YFSETQ. The CDR3 has 14 amino acids. V lost 7 bases to trimming and J lost 7 bases; unmatched junction nucleotides: 8. The source of the sample is a study of T cells in localized non-small cell lung cancer. Findings of the study overall: Adjacent lung held a median around 58 of the top 100 tumor clones. Sequence data derive from only one tumor region, so heterogeneity remains possible. Higher T cell density in the blood was associated with longer overall survival, whereas higher adjacent-lung clonality associated with shorter survival. Clonality peaked in uninvolved adjacent lung rather than tumor.

The rearrangement uses TRBV5-1 and TRBJ2-3; 11 bases line up with TRBD2. The clonotype comes from a woman aged 35 to 75 with stage I lung adenocarcinoma. Specimen: peripheral blood, collected before any cancer treatment. The CDR3 bases are TGCGCCAGCCGGATGACTAGCGGGGCAAATACGCAGTATTTT. Amino acid sequence: CASRMTSGANTQYF.